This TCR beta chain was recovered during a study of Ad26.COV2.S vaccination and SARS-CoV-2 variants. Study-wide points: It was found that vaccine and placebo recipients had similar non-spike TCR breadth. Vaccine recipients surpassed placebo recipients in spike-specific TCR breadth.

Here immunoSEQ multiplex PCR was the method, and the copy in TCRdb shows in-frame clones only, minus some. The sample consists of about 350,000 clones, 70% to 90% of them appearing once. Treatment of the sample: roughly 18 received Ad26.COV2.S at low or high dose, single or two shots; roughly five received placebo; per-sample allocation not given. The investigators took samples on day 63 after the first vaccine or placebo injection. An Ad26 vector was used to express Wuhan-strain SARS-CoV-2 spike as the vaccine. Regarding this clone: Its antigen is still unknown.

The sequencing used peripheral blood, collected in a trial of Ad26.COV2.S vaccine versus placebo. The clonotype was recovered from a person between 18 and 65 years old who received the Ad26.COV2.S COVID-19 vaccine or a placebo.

CDR3 DNA: TGTGCCAGCAGTAATAGACAGGGGCCTTCCTCCTACAATGAGCAGTTCTTC. Its protein is CASSNRQGPSSYNEQFF. The rearrangement joins TRBV6-2 or TRBV6-3 to TRBJ2-1, with TRBD1 identical over 8 bases. The CDR3 is 17 residues long. Looked up from germline, CDR1 is MNHEY and CDR2 is SVGEGT. Trimming at V came to 5 bases and at J to 0 bases, leaving 9 bases not matched to a gene.